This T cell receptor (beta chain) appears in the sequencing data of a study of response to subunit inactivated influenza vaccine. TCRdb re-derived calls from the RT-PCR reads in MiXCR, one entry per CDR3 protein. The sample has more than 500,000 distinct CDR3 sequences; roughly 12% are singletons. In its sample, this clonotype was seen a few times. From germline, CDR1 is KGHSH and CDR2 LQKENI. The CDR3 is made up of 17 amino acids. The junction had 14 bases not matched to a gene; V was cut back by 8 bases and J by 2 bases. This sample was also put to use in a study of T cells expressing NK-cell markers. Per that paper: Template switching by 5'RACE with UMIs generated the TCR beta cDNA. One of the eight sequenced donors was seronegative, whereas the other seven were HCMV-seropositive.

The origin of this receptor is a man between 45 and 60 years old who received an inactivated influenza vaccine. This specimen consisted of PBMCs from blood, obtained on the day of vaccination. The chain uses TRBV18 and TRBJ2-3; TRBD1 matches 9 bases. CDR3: CASHRTGAKRDTDTQYF. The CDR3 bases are TGTGCCAGCCACCGGACAGGGGCTAAGAGGGACACAGATACGCAGTATTTT. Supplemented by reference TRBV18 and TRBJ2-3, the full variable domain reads NAGVMQNPRHLVRRRGQEARLRCSPMKGHSHVYWYRQLPEEGLKFMVYLQKENIIDESGMPKERFSAEFPKEGPSILRIQQVVRGDSAAYFCASHRTGAKRDTDTQYFGPGTRLTVL.